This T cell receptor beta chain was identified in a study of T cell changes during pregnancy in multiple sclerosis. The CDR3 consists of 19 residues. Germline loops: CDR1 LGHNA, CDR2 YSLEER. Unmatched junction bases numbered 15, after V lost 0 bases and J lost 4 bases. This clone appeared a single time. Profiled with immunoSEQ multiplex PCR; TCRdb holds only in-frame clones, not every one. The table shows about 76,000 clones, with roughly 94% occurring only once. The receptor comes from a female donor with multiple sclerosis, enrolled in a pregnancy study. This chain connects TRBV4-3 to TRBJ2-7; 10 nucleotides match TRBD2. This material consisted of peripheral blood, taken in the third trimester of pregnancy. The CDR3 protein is CASSQDVIAGGLQAYEQYF. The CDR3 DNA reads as TGCGCCAGCAGCCAAGATGTGATAGCGGGGGGCCTTCAAGCGTACGAGCAGTACTTC.